The T cell receptor (beta chain) described here comes from a study of T-cell memory formation after mild COVID-19. TCRdb re-called the 5' RACE reads through MiXCR, storing one row per CDR3 protein. The table lists 300,000 to 400,000 distinct CDR3 sequences, over 25% of them singletons. Germline loops: CDR1 MNHEY, CDR2 SVGEGT. The length of the CDR3 is 17 residues. V trimming: 8 bases; J trimming: 4 bases; junction bases outside the gene matches: 18. The V and J genes are TRBV6-2 or TRBV6-3 and TRBJ1-1; 8 nucleotides align to TRBD1. Material: PBMCs or a T cell subset sorted from them (not recorded which). This clonotype originated in an adult woman who had mild COVID-19 (a few samples of this study predate the infection). Cell type and time point are not known. The CDR3 nucleotides read TGTGCCAGCCGTACTATCCGCGGACAGGGTTATAGCACTGAAGCTTTCTTT. This translates into CASRTIRGQGYSTEAFF.